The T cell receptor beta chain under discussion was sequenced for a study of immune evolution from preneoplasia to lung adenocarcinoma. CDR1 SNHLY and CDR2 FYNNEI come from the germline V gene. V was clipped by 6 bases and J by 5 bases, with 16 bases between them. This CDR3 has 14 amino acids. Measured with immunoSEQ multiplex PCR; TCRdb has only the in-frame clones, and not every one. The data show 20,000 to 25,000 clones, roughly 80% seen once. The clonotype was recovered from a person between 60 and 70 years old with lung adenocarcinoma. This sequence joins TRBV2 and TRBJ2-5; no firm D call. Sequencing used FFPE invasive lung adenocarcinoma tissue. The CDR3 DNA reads TGTGCCAGCAGGAAAACCGGAGCTCAGGAGACCCAGTACTTC. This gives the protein CASRKTGAQETQYF.